Below are 22 T cell receptor beta chains sequenced from a single sample in a study of identical twins. TCRdb reprocessed the 5' RACE reads via MiXCR and lists one record per CDR3 protein. Altogether approximately 700,000 distinct CDR3 sequences are present, roughly 18% being singletons, with the ten largest covering about an eighth. In addition, the sample was reused for a study of T cells expressing NK-cell markers.

The sample comprised PBMCs. Source of these receptors: a woman under 30 in good health.

This clonotype was detected only a few times. The gene calls are TRBV20-1 and TRBJ2-7, with D perhaps matching TRBD1 (5 bases). Deletions cut 3 bases from V and 0 bases from J, with 9 bases between. The CDR3 is made up of 13 amino acids. CDR1 is DFQATT, CDR2 SNEGSKA, per germline (reference sequence). CDR3 sequence: CSASKGISYEQYF. The CDR3 coding sequence is TGCAGTGCTAGCAAGGGGATCTCCTACGAGCAGTACTTC.

This clonotype was detected a few times. The rearrangement links TRBV6-1 to TRBJ1-1; 8 nucleotides line up with TRBD1. With V trimmed by 7 bases and J by 6 bases, 7 bases remained unmatched. Germline CDR1 reads MNHNS; CDR2 reads SASEGT. The CDR3 loop spans 13 amino acids. The DNA for the CDR3 is TGTGCCAGCAATCTACCAGGGGGCTCTGAAGCTTTCTTT. It encodes CASNLPGGSEAFF.

The rearrangement links TRBV6-1 to TRBJ2-7; 10 bases are a match to TRBD2. In germline, CDR1 is MNHNS, CDR2 SASEGT. V dropped 5 bases and J dropped 3; count of bases not matched to a gene: 7. This CDR3 has 15 amino acids. This chain's CDR3 is CASSRTSGRVYEQYF. CDR3 coding DNA: TGTGCCAGCAGTAGGACTAGCGGTAGGGTCTACGAGCAGTACTTC.

This clonotype was seen more than once but under ten times. The V call is TRBV5-1, the J call TRBJ2-3; either TRBD1 or TRBD2 may fit D (6 bases each). The CDR3 extends over 17 amino acids. Trimming took 2 bases from V and 6 from J, leaving 22 bases between them. Germline V gene lookup returns CDR1 SGHRS and CDR2 YFSETQ. In nucleotides, the CDR3 is TGCGCCAGCAGCTTAAAATCAAGGGACGGGGGCCCGGATACGCAGTATTTT. Protein sequence: CASSLKSRDGGPDTQYF. The full variable domain, its missing parts supplied by reference TRBV5-1 and TRBJ2-3, is KAGVTQTPRYLIKTRGQQVTLSCSPISGHRSVSWYQQTPGQGLQFLFEYFSETQRNKGNFPGRFSGRQFSNSRSEMNVSTLELGDSALYLCASSLKSRDGGPDTQYFGPGTRLTVL.

This clonotype was observed once. The chain joins TRBV7-8 to TRBJ2-7; the D is unclear. The V gene lost 2 bases and the J gene lost 6 bases, with 14 bases spanning the gap. Germline CDR1 SGHVS, CDR2 FQNEAQ. This CDR3 is built from 14 residues. CDR3 residues: CASSLSGFPLEQYF. The CDR3 DNA follows: TGTGCCAGCAGCTTATCTGGGTTTCCCCTCGAGCAGTACTTC.

This clonotype was counted once. The chain is built from TRBV11-1 and TRBJ2-1; 14 nucleotides agree with TRBD2. Germline-derived CDR1 and CDR2 are SGHAT and FQDESV (reference sequence). This CDR3 comprises 19 residues. The V segment lost 2 bases and the J segment 9 bases; nucleotides outside the gene matches: 15. The DNA of the CDR3 is TGTGCCAGCAGCTTATTGGGGGGCGCGGGACTAGCGGGAGTGGGTGAGCAGTTCTTC. Encoded protein: CASSLLGGAGLAGVGEQFF.

The gene calls are TRBV10-3 and TRBJ1-2; a weak D match, TRBD1 (6 bases). The CDR3 is 15 amino acids. The V end lost 2 bases, the J end lost 3 bases, and 13 bases lay between the germline ends. Per the germline V gene, CDR1 is ENHRY and CDR2 is SYGVKD. The CDR3 region is CAISEQLDRHYGYTF. CDR3 coding DNA: TGTGCCATCAGTGAGCAACTTGACAGGCACTATGGCTACACCTTC.

This clonotype showed up many times. The chain couples TRBV5-5 to TRBJ2-1; 9 bases align to TRBD1. V gave up 4 bases and J gave up 3 bases; unmatched junction bases: 11. Germline CDR1 and CDR2: SGHKS and YYEKEE (reference sequence). There are 17 residues in the CDR3. The DNA of the CDR3 is TGTGCCAGCAGCCCCGGGACAGGGAGGCTGGGCTACAATGAGCAGTTCTTC. Translated, it gives CASSPGTGRLGYNEQFF.

In this sample, this clonotype turned up a few times. The gene calls are TRBV20-1 and TRBJ1-4; weak D call: TRBD1 (5 bases). Germline V gives CDR1 DFQATT, CDR2 SNEGSKA (reference sequence). V gave up 2 bases and J gave up 8 bases, with 9 bases separating them. This CDR3 spans 12 amino acids. The CDR3 sequence is CSARRGIEKLFF. CDR3 DNA: TGCAGTGCTAGAAGGGGAATCGAAAAACTGTTTTTT.

As concerns this clonotype: Compared with germline, one end of the junction differs, possibly owing to a read error. The chain joins TRBV5-1 to TRBJ2-7; no definite D call. Germline-derived CDR1 and CDR2 are SGHRS and YFSETQ. This CDR3 is built from 15 residues. The CDR3 DNA sequence: TGCGCCAGCAGAGTCGCAGACCAACTCTCATTTACGAGTCACTTC. Translation gives CASRVADQLSFTSHF.

This clonotype was observed a handful of times. V and J are TRBV20-1 and TRBJ1-1, with D perhaps TRBD1 (5 bases). The CDR3 is made up of 12 amino acids. Germline values: CDR1 DFQATT, CDR2 SNEGSKA (reference sequence). With 8 bases removed from V and 5 bases from J, the gap between germline ends came to 15 bases. The CDR3 nucleotides are TGCAGTCCGGGGGGGGGTACGACTGAAGCTTTCTTT. It codes for CSPGGGTTEAFF.

This clonotype was detected only a few times. The CDR3 is CASSLLAVQGIIEQYF. The CDR3 region has the DNA TGTGCCAGCAGCTTGTTAGCAGTACAGGGAATCATCGAGCAGTACTTC. V and J are TRBV5-8 and TRBJ2-7; tentative D call: TRBD1 (6 bases). CDR1 SGHTS and CDR2 YDEGEE come from the germline V gene. The V end was cut by 1 base, the J end by 6 bases, with 20 bases between. This CDR3 is built from 16 residues.

The chain's CDR3 is CASSLEGWAEAFF. CDR3 DNA: TGTGCCAGCAGTTTAGAGGGATGGGCTGAAGCTTTCTTT. The chain employs TRBV12-3 or TRBV12-4 and TRBJ1-1; D ambiguous. The CDR3 covers 13 residues. Trimming pared 1 base from V and 6 bases from J, leaving 9 bases between.

The V gene is TRBV5-1, the J gene TRBJ2-3; the D gene is possibly TRBD1 (5 bases). Germline lookup yields CDR1 SGHRS and CDR2 YFSETQ. Trimming removed 4 bases from V and 0 bases from J, with 9 bases in between. The CDR3 is 14 residues long. The CDR3 nucleotides read TGCGCCAGCAGCAACCCAGGGAGCACAGATACGCAGTATTTT. It is translated as CASSNPGSTDTQYF. The full variable domain, in which reference TRBV5-1 and TRBJ2-3 provide the parts outside the CDR3, is KAGVTQTPRYLIKTRGQQVTLSCSPISGHRSVSWYQQTPGQGLQFLFEYFSETQRNKGNFPGRFSGRQFSNSRSEMNVSTLELGDSALYLCASSNPGSTDTQYFGPGTRLTVL.

This clonotype was counted between two and nine times. The genes are TRBV7-2 and TRBJ2-1; 12 bases line up with TRBD2. This CDR3 region has 15 residues. Trimming removed 2 bases from V and 7 bases from J; junction bases left unmatched: 3. Germline lookup yields CDR1 SGHTA and CDR2 FQGNSA. CDR3 region: CASSLTGLAGNEQFF. CDR3 nucleotides: TGTGCCAGCAGCTTAACTGGACTAGCGGGGAATGAGCAGTTCTTC.

The J gene is TRBJ2-3, the V gene TRBV12-3 or TRBV12-4; tentative D call: TRBD1 (6 bases). The germline V and J ends were trimmed by 6 bases and 2 bases, with 15 bases remaining between them. The CDR3 is 15 amino acids. CDR3: CASSVLQGITDTQYF. In DNA form, the CDR3 reads TGTGCCAGCAGCGTATTACAGGGTATCACAGATACGCAGTATTTT.

This clonotype was observed a few times. This chain joins TRBV20-1 and TRBJ2-4, with D unclear. Trimming removed 6 bases from V and 3 bases from J, with 15 bases in between. The CDR3 sequence is 14 residues long. The germline gives CDR1 DFQATT, CDR2 SNEGSKA (reference sequence). The DNA of the CDR3 is TGCAGTGCCCCCTTTAAGGGAATCAAAAACATTCAGTACTTC. It codes for CSAPFKGIKNIQYF.

The chain links TRBV7-9 to TRBJ1-4; tentatively, D is TRBD1 (6 bases). This CDR3 is 14 amino acids long. V shed 5 bases and J shed 7 bases, with 14 bases lying between them. Germline V gives CDR1 SEHNR, CDR2 FQNEAQ (reference sequence). CDR3 sequence: CASSLTGAFEKLFF. The CDR3 DNA follows: TGTGCCAGCAGCCTAACGGGGGCCTTTGAAAAACTGTTTTTT.

J is TRBJ2-1 and V is TRBV5-1; 9 bases agree with TRBD2. Germline V gene lookup returns CDR1 SGHRS and CDR2 YFSETQ. V shed 1 base, J shed 6 bases, and the junction held 2 bases outside the gene matches. The CDR3 totals 14 residues. DNA of the CDR3: TGCGCCAGCAGCTTGCTAGCGGGATCCAATGAGCAGTTCTTC. Protein: CASSLLAGSNEQFF.

This clonotype turned up a few times. The chain combines TRBV5-1 with TRBJ1-2; weak D call: TRBD1 (6 bases). From germline, CDR1 is SGHRS and CDR2 YFSETQ. V lost 2 bases to trimming and J lost 4 bases, with 15 bases between them. CDR3 length: 15 residues. The CDR3 loop reads CASSFSGTNFYGYTF. In DNA form, the CDR3 reads TGCGCCAGCAGCTTCTCCGGGACAAACTTCTATGGCTACACCTTC. Full variable domain (outside the CDR3, taken from reference TRBV5-1 and TRBJ1-2): KAGVTQTPRYLIKTRGQQVTLSCSPISGHRSVSWYQQTPGQGLQFLFEYFSETQRNKGNFPGRFSGRQFSNSRSEMNVSTLELGDSALYLCASSFSGTNFYGYTFGSGTRLTVV.

V and J are TRBV6-6 and TRBJ2-5; D remains unclear. Germline V gene sequence: CDR1 MNHNY, CDR2 SVGAGI (reference sequence). CDR3 length: 11 amino acids. V lost 7 bases, J lost 4 bases, and 7 bases lay in between. For the CDR3, the DNA is TGTGCCAGCATGGCCGGAGAGACCCAGTACTTC. As protein: CASMAGETQYF.

The chain links TRBV12-3 or TRBV12-4 to TRBJ1-2; TRBD1 matches 9 bases. The trim removed 7 bases at V and 4 bases at J, leaving 4 bases unmatched. This CDR3 is 13 amino acids long. DNA for the CDR3: TGTGCCAGCACGGGACAGGGAAGCTATGGCTACACCTTC. Protein sequence: CASTGQGSYGYTF.